Presented here are 10 T cell receptor beta chains from one specimen sequenced in a study of T-cell reconstitution after alpha-beta-depleted transplantation in children. TCRbeta library preparation incorporated unique molecular identifiers. TCRdb fed the PCR reads into MiXCR, producing one record per CDR3 protein. The table shows around 78,000 distinct CDR3 sequences, with 13% to 15% occurring only once. The starting material was PBMCs, mostly from graft donor cells, obtained 180 days after TCRalphabeta/CD19-depleted stem cell transplant. Every receptor here comes from a male patient aged 2-10 years who had a stem cell transplant for acute lymphoblastic leukemia, so the T cells may come from the graft donor.

This clonotype was counted between two and nine times. V usage is TRBV6-1 and J usage is TRBJ2-7, with D uncertain. This CDR3 has 14 residues. V shed 6 bases and J shed 5 bases, with 17 bases lying between them. From germline, CDR1 is MNHNS and CDR2 SASEGT. This chain's CDR3 is CASSRRKGKHEQYF. The CDR3 DNA sequence: TGTGCCAGCAGCCGCCGGAAGGGTAAGCACGAGCAGTACTTC.

This clonotype was counted between two and nine times. This rearrangement joins TRBV20-1 to TRBJ2-1, with D maybe TRBD1 (6 bases). The length of the CDR3 is 11 residues. Germline V CDR1 and CDR2: DFQATT, SNEGSKA (reference sequence). The ends were cut back, 4 bases at V and 7 bases at J, with 8 bases in the middle. CDR3 DNA sequence: TGCAGTGCTACTACAGGGAATGAGCAGTTCTTC. As protein: CSATTGNEQFF.

The gene calls are TRBV19 and TRBJ2-7, with TRBD1 matching over 7 bases. Germline CDR1 LNHDA, CDR2 SQIVND (reference sequence). The CDR3 spans 17 residues. Germline trimming cut 1 base from V and 2 bases from J; bases unmatched to any gene: 11. The CDR3 sequence: CASSIANPGQSTYEQYF. The DNA for the CDR3 is TGTGCCAGTAGTATAGCCAACCCGGGACAGTCCACCTACGAGCAGTACTTC.

In its sample, this clonotype was seen a few times. J is TRBJ1-4 and V is TRBV6-1; D possibly corresponds to TRBD1 (5 bases). The CDR3 has 14 residues. The ends were cut back, 6 bases at V and 2 bases at J, with 10 bases in the middle. Per germline, CDR1 MNHNS and CDR2 SASEGT. The DNA for the CDR3 is TGTGCCAGCAGCCTCCCAGGGACTAATGAAAAACTGTTTTTT. Translated: CASSLPGTNEKLFF.

This clonotype was observed a few times. The J gene is TRBJ2-7, the V gene TRBV7-2, with a weak D call TRBD1 (6 bases). The CDR3 extends over 14 amino acids. The V gene lost 4 bases and the J gene lost 3 bases, with 13 bases spanning the gap. Per germline, CDR1 SGHTA and CDR2 FQGNSA. DNA for the CDR3: TGTGCCAGCAGCTACAGGGAAGATCTCTACGAGCAGTACTTC. Amino acids: CASSYREDLYEQYF.

This clonotype was counted many times. This rearrangement joins TRBV7-3 to TRBJ1-3; no clear D. From germline, CDR1 is SGHTA and CDR2 FQGTGA. This CDR3 contains 16 residues. V gave up 1 base and J gave up 0 bases, with 10 bases separating them. This CDR3 is CASSLNPPDSGNTIYF. CDR3 coding DNA: TGTGCCAGCAGCTTAAATCCGCCGGACTCTGGAAACACCATATATTTT.

This clonotype appeared a few times. The J gene is TRBJ2-2, the V gene TRBV6-2 or TRBV6-3; tentatively, D is TRBD1 (5 bases). V lost 7 bases and J lost 4, with 16 bases in between. Germline loops: CDR1 MNHEY, CDR2 SVGEGT. The CDR3 is made up of 15 amino acids. CDR3 bases: TGTGCCAGCATCGGACAAATCTTCAGCACCGGGGAGCTGTTTTTT. This encodes CASIGQIFSTGELFF.

This chain links TRBV4-3 with TRBJ2-1, with 7 bases identical to TRBD1. Germline CDR1 and CDR2: LGHNA and YSLEER. This CDR3 region has 14 residues. J gave up 7 bases and V 1 base, and 4 bases lay outside the gene matches. CDR3 amino acids: CASSQVGRGNEQFF. CDR3 sequence (DNA): TGCGCCAGCAGCCAAGTCGGCAGGGGGAATGAGCAGTTCTTC.

This clonotype has only a few counts. The V gene is TRBV7-9, the J gene TRBJ1-2, with 9 bases aligning to TRBD1. V lost 5 bases, J lost 6 bases, and 4 bases stayed unmatched. Germline CDR1 is SEHNR and CDR2 is FQNEAQ (reference sequence). This CDR3 comprises 13 residues. The CDR3 region is CASSRRTGDGYTF. The CDR3 DNA sequence: TGTGCCAGCAGCCGACGGACAGGGGATGGCTACACCTTC.

This clonotype was seen a handful of times. The chain has TRBV28 and TRBJ1-1; perhaps TRBD1 as D (6 bases). CDR1 is MDHEN and CDR2 is SYDVKM in the germline V gene. Trimming removed 8 bases at V and 6 bases at J, with 16 bases between. The CDR3 spans 13 residues. The CDR3, as DNA: TGTGCCAGCTTACGCCCGGGACATCCTGAAGCTTTCTTT. This codes for CASLRPGHPEAFF. The full variable domain, in which reference TRBV28 and TRBJ1-1 provide the parts outside the CDR3, is DVKVTQSSRYLVKRTGEKVFLECVQDMDHENMFWYRQDPGLGLRLIYFSYDVKMKEKGDIPEGYSVSREKKERFSLILESASTNQTSMYLCASLRPGHPEAFFGQGTRLTVV.